The T cell receptor (beta chain) described here comes from a study of shared clonotypes between healthy human individuals. Whole-study findings and limits: Sampling covered nothing but blood. Tissue TCR repertoires likely differ from those found in blood.

Of note for this clone: Its target is unknown.

Unsorted PBMC samples were amplified in replicate PCRs containing roughly 300 ng DNA, some 30,000 T cell genomes. The data were produced by immunoSEQ multiplex PCR, yet TCRdb's version contains in-frame clones alone and is incomplete. This sample carries fewer than 600,000 clones, 70% to 80% of them seen once, and the ten largest clones take 9.5% to 15%. The CDR3 loop spans 15 amino acids. From germline, CDR1 is KGHSH and CDR2 LQKENI. The ends lost 8 bases at V and 0 bases at J; junction bases unmatched: 3. This clonotype was sampled from a woman in her thirties or forties in good health. Some clones in this sample may be carry-over from other donors' samples. The chain employs TRBV18 and TRBJ1-5, with TRBD1 matching over 11 bases. Sequencing used PBMCs. CDR3 DNA: TGTGCCAGCCTAGGACAGGGGGCTAGCAATCAGCCCCAGCATTTT. It yields the protein CASLGQGASNQPQHF.